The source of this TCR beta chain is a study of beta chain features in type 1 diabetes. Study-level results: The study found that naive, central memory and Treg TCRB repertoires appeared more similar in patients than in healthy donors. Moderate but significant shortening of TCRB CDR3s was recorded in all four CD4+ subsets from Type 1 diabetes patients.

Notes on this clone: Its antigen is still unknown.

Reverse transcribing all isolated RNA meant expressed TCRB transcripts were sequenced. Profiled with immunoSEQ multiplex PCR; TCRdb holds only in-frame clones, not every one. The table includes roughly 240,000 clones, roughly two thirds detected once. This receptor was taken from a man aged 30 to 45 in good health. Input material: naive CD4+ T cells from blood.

The CDR3 region has the DNA TGTGCCAGCAGTGAATTGACTAGCGGGCGCTCAGATACGCAGTATTTT. As protein: CASSELTSGRSDTQYF. This chain uses TRBV6-1 with TRBJ2-3; 10 bases are a match to TRBD2. The CDR3 has 16 amino acids. With V trimmed by 2 bases and J by 4 bases, 6 bases remained unmatched. Germline V gene sequence: CDR1 MNHNS, CDR2 SASEGT.